The rows below give T cell receptor beta chains drawn from one sample of a study of T cells after yellow fever vaccination. TCRdb fed the 5' RACE reads into MiXCR, producing one record per CDR3 protein. The sample includes hundreds of thousands of distinct CDR3 sequences, about 8.7% of them seen just once. The sequencing used PBMCs, collected on the day of the first yellow fever vaccination. Every receptor here comes from a man aged 18 to 29 who received the YFV17D yellow fever vaccine. Both conserved end residues are part of each CDR3. A D gene is named only where the DNA matches it firmly. Clone size, where shown, is once, few, many, or a class for clones that have expanded.

>TRBV18|TRBJ2-5|.|.
CASSPPPEKGTQYF
TGTGCCAGCTCACCACCGCCTGAGAAGGGGACCCAGTACTTC
>TRBV12-5|TRBJ2-1|.|.
CASGLATGNIINEQFF
TGTGCTAGTGGTTTGGCCACAGGGAACATAATCAATGAGCAGTTCTTC
>TRBV7-6|TRBJ1-1|TRBD1|many
CASSLGGTGYTEAFF
TGTGCCAGCAGCTTAGGCGGGACAGGGTACACTGAAGCTTTCTTT
>TRBV20-1|TRBJ1-5|.|few
CSASVQEYDQPQHF
TGCAGTGCTAGTGTACAGGAATATGATCAGCCCCAGCATTTT
>TRBV4-1|TRBJ2-7|.|few
CASSQADSYEQYF
TGCGCCAGCAGCCAAGCGGACAGCTACGAGCAGTACTTC
>TRBV19|TRBJ2-3|TRBD2|few
CASTIGGSFTDTQYF
TGTGCCAGTACCATCGGGGGGTCCTTCACAGATACGCAGTATTTT
>TRBV6-2/TRBV6-3|TRBJ2-3|.|.
CASTNKSPTGVPDTQYF
TGTGCCAGCACCAATAAATCCCCAACGGGAGTCCCAGATACGCAGTATTTT
>TRBV5-1|TRBJ1-1|.|few
CASSSEVQTTNTEAFF
TGCGCCAGCAGCTCCGAAGTACAGACCACGAACACTGAAGCTTTCTTT
>TRBV29-1|TRBJ2-1|.|.
CSVEGHQSSYNEQFF
TGCAGCGTTGAAGGACACCAGAGCTCCTACAATGAGCAGTTCTTC
>TRBV13|TRBJ1-1|.|few
CASTSGVEAFF
TGTGCCAGCACAAGCGGGGTTGAAGCTTTCTTT
>TRBV5-1|TRBJ2-5|.|few
CASRMGGYQETQYF
TGCGCCAGCAGGATGGGGGGCTACCAAGAGACCCAGTACTTC
>TRBV4-3|TRBJ1-1|.|.
CASSQEWTNIGTEAFF
TGCGCCAGCAGCCAAGAGTGGACAAACATTGGCACTGAAGCTTTCTTT
>TRBV7-2|TRBJ2-1|TRBD2|.
CASSLEAGGGKVEQFF
TGTGCCAGCAGCTTAGAGGCGGGCGGGGGGAAAGTTGAGCAGTTCTTC
>TRBV9|TRBJ2-5|.|few
CASSPRRGTETQYF
TGTGCCAGCAGCCCGAGACGGGGAACCGAGACCCAGTACTTC
>TRBV9|TRBJ1-1|.|.
CASSFKGSEAFF
TGTGCCAGCAGCTTTAAAGGTTCTGAAGCTTTCTTT
>TRBV5-1|TRBJ1-6|TRBD1|many
CASSVSTGHNSPLHF
TGCGCCAGCAGTGTTTCGACAGGGCATAATTCACCCCTCCACTTT
>TRBV6-5|TRBJ2-5|TRBD2|.
CASSYSPGLLGETQYF
TGTGCCAGCAGTTACTCACCGGGACTATTGGGGGAGACCCAGTACTTC
>TRBV19|TRBJ2-1|.|.
CASSIYLGLNNEQFF
TGTGCCAGTAGTATATACCTAGGACTTAACAATGAGCAGTTCTTC
>TRBV20-1|TRBJ2-5|.|.
CSARAGVYETQYF
TGCAGTGCTAGAGCGGGGGTTTATGAGACCCAGTACTTC
>TRBV2|TRBJ1-4|TRBD1|.
CASNRQGSTNEKLFF
TGTGCCAGCAACAGACAGGGCTCAACTAATGAAAAACTGTTTTTT
>TRBV19|TRBJ2-1|.|many
CASSIGLGSEQFF
TGTGCCAGTAGTATCGGGTTGGGGTCTGAGCAGTTCTTC
>TRBV24-1|TRBJ2-3|TRBD2|.
CATSDRSGGKSSDTQYF
TGTGCCACCAGTGACCGCAGCGGGGGGAAATCATCGGATACGCAGTATTTT
>TRBV7-2|TRBJ2-7|.|many
CASSLVARASDEQYF
TGTGCCAGCAGCTTAGTTGCCAGGGCGAGCGACGAGCAGTACTTC
>TRBV7-2|TRBJ2-1|.|few
CASSLGRGDYNEQFF
TGTGCCAGCAGCCTAGGGCGGGGTGATTACAATGAGCAGTTCTTC